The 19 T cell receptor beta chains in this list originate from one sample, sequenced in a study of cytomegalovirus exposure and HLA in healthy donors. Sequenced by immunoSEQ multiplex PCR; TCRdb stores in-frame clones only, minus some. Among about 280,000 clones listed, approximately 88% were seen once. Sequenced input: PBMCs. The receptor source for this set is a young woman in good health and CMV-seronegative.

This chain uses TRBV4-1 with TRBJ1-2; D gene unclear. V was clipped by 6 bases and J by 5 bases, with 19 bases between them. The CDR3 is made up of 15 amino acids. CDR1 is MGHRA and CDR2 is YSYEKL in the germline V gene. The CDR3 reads CASRSPTEDFYGYTF. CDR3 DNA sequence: TGCGCCAGCAGGTCCCCCACAGAGGACTTTTATGGCTACACCTTC.

The chain's CDR3 is CASPTKGPYEQYF. CDR3 in DNA: TGTGCCAGCCCTACAAAGGGGCCCTACGAGCAGTACTTC. The J gene is TRBJ2-7, the V gene TRBV21-1; the listed D gene, TRBD1, was not tested against the DNA. TRBV21-1 is a recognized pseudogene. This CDR3 region has 13 residues.

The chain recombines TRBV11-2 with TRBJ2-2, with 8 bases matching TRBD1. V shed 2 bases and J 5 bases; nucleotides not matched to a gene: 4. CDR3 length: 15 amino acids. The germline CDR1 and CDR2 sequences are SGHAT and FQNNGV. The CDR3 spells CASSLQGARTGELFF. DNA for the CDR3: TGTGCCAGCAGCTTACAGGGGGCGCGGACCGGGGAGCTGTTTTTT. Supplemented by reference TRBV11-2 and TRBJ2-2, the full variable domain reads EAGVAQSPRYKIIEKRQSVAFWCNPISGHATLYWYQQILGQGPKLLIQFQNNGVVDDSQLPKDRFSAERLKGVDSTLKIQPAKLEDSAVYLCASSLQGARTGELFFGEGSRLTVL.

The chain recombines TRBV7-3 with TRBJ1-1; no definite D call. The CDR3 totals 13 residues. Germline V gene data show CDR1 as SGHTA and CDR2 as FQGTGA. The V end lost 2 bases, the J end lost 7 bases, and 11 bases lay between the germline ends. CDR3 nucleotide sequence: TGTGCCAGCAGCTTATTGGGCAGGAATGAAGCTTTCTTT. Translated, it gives CASSLLGRNEAFF.

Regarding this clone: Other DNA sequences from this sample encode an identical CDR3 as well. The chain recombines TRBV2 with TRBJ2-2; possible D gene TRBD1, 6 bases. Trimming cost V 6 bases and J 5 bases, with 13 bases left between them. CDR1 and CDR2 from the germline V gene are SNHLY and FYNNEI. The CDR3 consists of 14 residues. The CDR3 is CASRDSGGTGELFF. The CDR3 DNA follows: TGTGCCAGCAGGGACAGTGGGGGTACCGGGGAGCTGTTTTTT.

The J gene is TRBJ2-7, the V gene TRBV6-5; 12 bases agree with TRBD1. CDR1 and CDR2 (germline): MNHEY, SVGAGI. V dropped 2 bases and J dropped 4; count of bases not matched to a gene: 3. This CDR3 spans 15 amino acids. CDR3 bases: TGTGCCAGCAGTTACCGGGACAGGGGGCTGTACGAGCAGTACTTC. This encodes CASSYRDRGLYEQYF.

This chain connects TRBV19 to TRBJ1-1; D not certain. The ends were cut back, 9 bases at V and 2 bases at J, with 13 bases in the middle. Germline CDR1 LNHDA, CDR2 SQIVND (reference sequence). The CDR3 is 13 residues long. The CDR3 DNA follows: TGTGCCAGCAACAGTAGGATAAACACTGAAGCTTTCTTT. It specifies CASNSRINTEAFF.

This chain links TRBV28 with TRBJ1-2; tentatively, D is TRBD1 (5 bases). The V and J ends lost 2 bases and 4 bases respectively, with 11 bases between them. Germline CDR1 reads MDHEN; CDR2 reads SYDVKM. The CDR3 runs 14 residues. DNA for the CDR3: TGTGCCAGCAGTTTAGGGGCAGGTGGCTATGGCTACACCTTC. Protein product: CASSLGAGGYGYTF.

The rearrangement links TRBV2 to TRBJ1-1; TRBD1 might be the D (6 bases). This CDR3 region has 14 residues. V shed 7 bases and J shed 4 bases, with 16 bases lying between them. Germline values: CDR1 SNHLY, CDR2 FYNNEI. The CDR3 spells CASTNTGFTTEAFF. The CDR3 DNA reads TGTGCCAGCACTAACACAGGGTTTACCACTGAAGCTTTCTTT.

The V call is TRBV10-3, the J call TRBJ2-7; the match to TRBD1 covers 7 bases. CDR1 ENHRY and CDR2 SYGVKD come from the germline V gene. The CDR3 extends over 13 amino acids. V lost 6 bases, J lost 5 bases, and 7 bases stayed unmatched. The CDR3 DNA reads TGTGCCATCAGATCAGTTACAGGGGACGAGCAGTACTTC. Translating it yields CAIRSVTGDEQYF.

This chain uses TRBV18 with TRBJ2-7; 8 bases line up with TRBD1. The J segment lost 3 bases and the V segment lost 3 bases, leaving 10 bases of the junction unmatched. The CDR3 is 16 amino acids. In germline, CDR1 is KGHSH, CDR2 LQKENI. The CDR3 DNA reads TGTGCCAGCTCACCCCGTGTATCAGGGGGCGGCTACGAGCAGTACTTC. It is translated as CASSPRVSGGGYEQYF.

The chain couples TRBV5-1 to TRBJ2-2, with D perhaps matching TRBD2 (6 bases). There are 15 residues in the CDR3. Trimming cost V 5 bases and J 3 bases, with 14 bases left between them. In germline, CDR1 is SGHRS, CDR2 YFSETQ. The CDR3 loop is CASSLATGDTGELFF. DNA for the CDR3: TGCGCCAGCAGTCTTGCGACGGGAGACACCGGGGAGCTGTTTTTT.

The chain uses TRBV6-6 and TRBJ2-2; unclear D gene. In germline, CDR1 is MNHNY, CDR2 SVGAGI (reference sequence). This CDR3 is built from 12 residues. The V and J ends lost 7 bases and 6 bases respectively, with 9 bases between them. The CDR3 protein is CASTPRAGELFF. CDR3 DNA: TGTGCCAGCACCCCGAGAGCCGGGGAGCTGTTTTTT.

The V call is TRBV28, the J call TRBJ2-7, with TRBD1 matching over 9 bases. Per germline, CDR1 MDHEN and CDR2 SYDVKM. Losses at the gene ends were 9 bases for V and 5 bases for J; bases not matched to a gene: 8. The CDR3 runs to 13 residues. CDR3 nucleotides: TGTGCCAGTAAGACAGGGGGGTCGGACGAGCAGTACTTC. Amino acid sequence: CASKTGGSDEQYF. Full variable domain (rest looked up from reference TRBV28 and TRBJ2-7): DVKVTQSSRYLVKRTGEKVFLECVQDMDHENMFWYRQDPGLGLRLIYFSYDVKMKEKGDIPEGYSVSREKKERFSLILESASTNQTSMYLCASKTGGSDEQYFGPGTRLTVT.

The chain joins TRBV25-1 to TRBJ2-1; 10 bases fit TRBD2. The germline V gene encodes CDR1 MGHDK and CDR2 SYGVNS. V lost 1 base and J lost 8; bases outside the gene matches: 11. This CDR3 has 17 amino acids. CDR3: CASSESKASGSTYEQFF. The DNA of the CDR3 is TGTGCCAGCAGTGAATCTAAAGCTAGCGGGAGTACATATGAGCAGTTCTTC.

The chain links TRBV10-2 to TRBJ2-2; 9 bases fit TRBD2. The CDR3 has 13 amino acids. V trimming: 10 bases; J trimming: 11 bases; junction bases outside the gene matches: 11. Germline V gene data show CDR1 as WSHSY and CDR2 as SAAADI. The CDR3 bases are TGCGCCACGGGGACTAGCCGAACAACAGAGCTGTTTTTT. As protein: CATGTSRTTELFF.

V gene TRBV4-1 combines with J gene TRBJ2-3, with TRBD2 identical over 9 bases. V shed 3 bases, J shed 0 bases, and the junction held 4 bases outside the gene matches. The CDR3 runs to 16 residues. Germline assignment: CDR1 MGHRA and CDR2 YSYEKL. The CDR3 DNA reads TGCGCCAGCAGCCACCGCGGGAGGGCTAGCACAGATACGCAGTATTTT. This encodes CASSHRGRASTDTQYF.

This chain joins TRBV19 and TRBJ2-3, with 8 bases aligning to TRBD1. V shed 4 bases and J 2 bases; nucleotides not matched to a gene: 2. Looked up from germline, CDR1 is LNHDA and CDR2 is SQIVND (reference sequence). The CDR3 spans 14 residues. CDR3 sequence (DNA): TGTGCCAGTAGTACGGGACAGGCCACAGATACGCAGTATTTT. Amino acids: CASSTGQATDTQYF.

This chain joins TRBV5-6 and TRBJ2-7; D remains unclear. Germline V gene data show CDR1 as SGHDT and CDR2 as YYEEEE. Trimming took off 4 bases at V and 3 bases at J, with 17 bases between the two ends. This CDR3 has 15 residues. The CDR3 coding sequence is TGTGCCAGCAGCACACATCCCCACAGATACTACGAGCAGTACTTC. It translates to CASSTHPHRYYEQYF.